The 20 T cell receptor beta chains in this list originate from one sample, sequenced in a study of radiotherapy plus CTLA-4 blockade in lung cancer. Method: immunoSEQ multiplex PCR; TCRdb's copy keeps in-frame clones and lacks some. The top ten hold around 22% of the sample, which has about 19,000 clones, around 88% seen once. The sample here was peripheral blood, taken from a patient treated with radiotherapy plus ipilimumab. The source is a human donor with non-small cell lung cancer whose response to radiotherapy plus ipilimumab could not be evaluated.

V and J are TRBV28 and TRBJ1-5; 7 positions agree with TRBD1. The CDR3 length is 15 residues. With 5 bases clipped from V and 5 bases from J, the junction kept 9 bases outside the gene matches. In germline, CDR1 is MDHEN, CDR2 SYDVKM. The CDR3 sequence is CASSIRDRLDQPQHF. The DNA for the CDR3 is TGTGCCAGCAGTATCCGGGACAGACTCGATCAGCCCCAGCATTTT. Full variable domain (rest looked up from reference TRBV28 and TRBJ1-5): DVKVTQSSRYLVKRTGEKVFLECVQDMDHENMFWYRQDPGLGLRLIYFSYDVKMKEKGDIPEGYSVSREKKERFSLILESASTNQTSMYLCASSIRDRLDQPQHFGDGTRLSIL.

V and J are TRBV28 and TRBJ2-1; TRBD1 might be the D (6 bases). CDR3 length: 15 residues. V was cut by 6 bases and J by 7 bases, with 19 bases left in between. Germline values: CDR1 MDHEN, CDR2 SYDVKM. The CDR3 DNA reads TGTGCCAGCAGCCAACACCAACAGGGTGTGAATGAGCAGTTCTTC. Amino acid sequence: CASSQHQQGVNEQFF.

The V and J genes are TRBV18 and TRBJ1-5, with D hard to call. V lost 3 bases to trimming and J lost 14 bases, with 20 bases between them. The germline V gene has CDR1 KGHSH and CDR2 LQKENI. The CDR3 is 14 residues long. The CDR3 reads CASSPGQRASAEHF. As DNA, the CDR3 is TGTGCCAGCTCACCCGGGCAGCGGGCTTCTGCCGAGCATTTT.

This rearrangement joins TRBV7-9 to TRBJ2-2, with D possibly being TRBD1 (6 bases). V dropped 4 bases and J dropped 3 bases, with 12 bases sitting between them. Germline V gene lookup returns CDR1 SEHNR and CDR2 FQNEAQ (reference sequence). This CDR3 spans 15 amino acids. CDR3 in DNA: TGTGCCAGCAGCTCGACCCCAGGGGACACCGGGGAGCTGTTTTTT. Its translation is CASSSTPGDTGELFF.

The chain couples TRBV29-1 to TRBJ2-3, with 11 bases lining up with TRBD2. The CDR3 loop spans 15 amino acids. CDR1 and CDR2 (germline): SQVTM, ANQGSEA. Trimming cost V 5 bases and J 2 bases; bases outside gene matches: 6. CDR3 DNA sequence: TGCAGCGTTTCCACTAGCGGGAGAAACACAGATACGCAGTATTTT. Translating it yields CSVSTSGRNTDTQYF.

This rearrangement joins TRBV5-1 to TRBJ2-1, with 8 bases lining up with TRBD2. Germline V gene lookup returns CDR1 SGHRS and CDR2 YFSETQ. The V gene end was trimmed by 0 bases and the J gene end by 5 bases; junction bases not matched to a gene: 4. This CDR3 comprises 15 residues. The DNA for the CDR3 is TGCGCCAGCAGCTTGGTCGGGAGGGCCGACAATGAGCAGTTCTTC. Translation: CASSLVGRADNEQFF.

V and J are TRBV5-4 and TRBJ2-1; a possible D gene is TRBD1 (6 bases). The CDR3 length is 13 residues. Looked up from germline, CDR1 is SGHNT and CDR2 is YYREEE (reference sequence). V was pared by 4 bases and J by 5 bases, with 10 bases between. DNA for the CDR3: TGTGCCAGCAGCGGCGACAGGAACAATGAGCAGTTCTTC. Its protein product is CASSGDRNNEQFF.

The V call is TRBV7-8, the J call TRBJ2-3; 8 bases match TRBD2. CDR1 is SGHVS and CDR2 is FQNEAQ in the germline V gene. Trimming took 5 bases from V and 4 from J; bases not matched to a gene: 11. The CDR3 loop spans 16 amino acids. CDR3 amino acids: CASSPELAAGADTQYF. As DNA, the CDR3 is TGTGCCAGCAGCCCCGAACTAGCGGCAGGTGCAGATACGCAGTATTTT.

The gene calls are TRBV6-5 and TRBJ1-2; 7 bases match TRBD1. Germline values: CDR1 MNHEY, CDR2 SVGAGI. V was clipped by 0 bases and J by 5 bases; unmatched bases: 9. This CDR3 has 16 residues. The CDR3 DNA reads TGTGCCAGCAGTTACTCGCCGACAGGGAAGAATTATGGCTACACCTTC. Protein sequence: CASSYSPTGKNYGYTF.

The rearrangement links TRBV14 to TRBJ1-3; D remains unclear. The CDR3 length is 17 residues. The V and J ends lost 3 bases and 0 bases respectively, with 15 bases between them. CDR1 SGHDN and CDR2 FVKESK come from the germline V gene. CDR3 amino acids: CASSQVFGESSGNTIYF. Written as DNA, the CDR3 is TGTGCCAGCAGCCAGGTCTTCGGGGAAAGCTCTGGAAACACCATATATTTT.

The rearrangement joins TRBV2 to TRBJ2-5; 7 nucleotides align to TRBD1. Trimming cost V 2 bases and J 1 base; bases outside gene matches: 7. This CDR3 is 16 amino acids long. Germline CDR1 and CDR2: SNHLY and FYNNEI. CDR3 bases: TGTGCCAGCAGTGAACCCCTCGGACAGGCCCAAGAGACCCAGTACTTC. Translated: CASSEPLGQAQETQYF.

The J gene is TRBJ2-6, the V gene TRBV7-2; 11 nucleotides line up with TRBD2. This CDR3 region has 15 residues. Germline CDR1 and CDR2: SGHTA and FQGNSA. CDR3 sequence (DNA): TGTGCGACTACTAGCGGGGGTATTTGGGCCAACGTCCTGACTTTC. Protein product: CATTSGGIWANVLTF. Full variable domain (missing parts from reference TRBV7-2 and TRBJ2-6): GAGVSQSPSNKVTEKGKDVELRCDPISGHTALYWYRQSLGQGLEFLIYFQGNSAPDKSGLPSDRFSAERTGGSVSTLTIQRTQQEDSAVYLCATTSGGIWANVLTFGAGSRLTVL.

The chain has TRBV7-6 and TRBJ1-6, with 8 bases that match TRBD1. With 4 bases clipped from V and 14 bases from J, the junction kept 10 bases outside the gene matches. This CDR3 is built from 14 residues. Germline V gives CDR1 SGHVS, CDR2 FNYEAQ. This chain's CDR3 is CASSSGTGSRTLHF. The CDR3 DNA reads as TGTGCCAGCAGCTCCGGGACAGGAAGTCGGACCCTCCACTTT.

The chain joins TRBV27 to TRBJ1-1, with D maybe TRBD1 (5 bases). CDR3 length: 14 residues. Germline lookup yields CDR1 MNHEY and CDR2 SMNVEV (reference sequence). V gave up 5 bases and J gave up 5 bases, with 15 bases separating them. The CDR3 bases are TGTGCCAGCAGTCCCGGACACCGGAGAACTGAAGCTTTCTTT. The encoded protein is CASSPGHRRTEAFF.

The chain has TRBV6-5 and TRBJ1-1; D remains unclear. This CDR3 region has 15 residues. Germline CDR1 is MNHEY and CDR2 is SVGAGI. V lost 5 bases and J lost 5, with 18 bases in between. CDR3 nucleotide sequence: TGTGCCAGCAGTCTCACCACCGGGGTATGGACTGAAGCTTTCTTT. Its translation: CASSLTTGVWTEAFF.

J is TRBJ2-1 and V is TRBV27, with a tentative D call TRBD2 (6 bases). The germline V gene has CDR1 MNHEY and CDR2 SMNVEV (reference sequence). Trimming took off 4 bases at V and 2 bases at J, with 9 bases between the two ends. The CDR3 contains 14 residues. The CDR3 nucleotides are TGTGCCAGCAGTTGGTCTAGCGCCTACAATGAGCAGTTCTTC. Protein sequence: CASSWSSAYNEQFF.

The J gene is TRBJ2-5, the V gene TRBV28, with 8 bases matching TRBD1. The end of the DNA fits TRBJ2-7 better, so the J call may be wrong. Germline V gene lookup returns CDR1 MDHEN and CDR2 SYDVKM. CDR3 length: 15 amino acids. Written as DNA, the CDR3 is TGTGCCAGCAGTCCCGGACAGGGTCAGACCTACGAGCAGTACTTC. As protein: CASSPGQGQTYEQYF.

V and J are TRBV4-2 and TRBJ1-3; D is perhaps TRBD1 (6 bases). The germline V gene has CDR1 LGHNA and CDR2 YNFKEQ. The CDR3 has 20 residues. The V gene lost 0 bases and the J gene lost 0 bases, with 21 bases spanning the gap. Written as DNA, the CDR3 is TGTGCCAGCAGCCAAGACCCCATTACACAGGGACCCCTCTCTGGAAACACCATATATTTT. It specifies CASSQDPITQGPLSGNTIYF.

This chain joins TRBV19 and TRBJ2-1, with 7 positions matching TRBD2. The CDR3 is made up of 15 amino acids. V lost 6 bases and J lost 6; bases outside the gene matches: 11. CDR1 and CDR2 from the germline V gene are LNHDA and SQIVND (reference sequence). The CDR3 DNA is TGTGCCAGTAGAACATTGGGGGAGGGCCTCAATGAGCAGTTCTTC. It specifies CASRTLGEGLNEQFF.

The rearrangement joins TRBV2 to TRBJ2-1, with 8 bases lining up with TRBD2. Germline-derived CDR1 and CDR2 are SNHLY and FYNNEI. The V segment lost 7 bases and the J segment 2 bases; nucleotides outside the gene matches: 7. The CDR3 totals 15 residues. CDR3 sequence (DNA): TGTGCCAGCACTGGGGCCGGGGGGGCCTACAATGAGCAGTTCTTC. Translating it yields CASTGAGGAYNEQFF.